The 8 T cell receptor beta chains below were found in one sample sequenced in a study of shared clonotypes between healthy human individuals (TCRdb year 2020). The library was produced with the immunoSEQ multiplex PCR assay. TCRdb carries this immuneACCESS record with in-frame sequences only. Its versions omit some clonotypes, under half of them owing to an unresolved V gene in the studies checked, with the rest unexplained. For this sample the table gives roughly 330,000 clones, of which under 80% were detected only once. Of the sample, over 9% falls within the top ten clones. The specimen sequenced was memory CD4+ T cells sorted from blood. This sample's cell subset or site label indicates: CD45RA-negative fraction. Source of these receptors: a man under 40 in good health.

As concerns this clone: The same CDR3 is also encoded by other DNA sequences in this sample. This rearrangement joins TRBV29-1 to TRBJ1-1; D not certain. V lost 4 bases, J lost 0 bases, and 9 bases lay in between. Per germline, CDR1 SQVTM and CDR2 ANQGSEA. This CDR3 is 13 amino acids long. In nucleotides, the CDR3 is TGCAGCGTTGGAGGAGGGATGAACACTGAAGCTTTCTTT. It yields the protein CSVGGGMNTEAFF.

This chain joins TRBV29-1 and TRBJ2-1, with 9 bases matching TRBD1. The germline gives CDR1 SQVTM, CDR2 ANQGSEA. V shed 8 bases, J shed 1 base, and the junction held 6 bases outside the gene matches. The CDR3 has 14 residues. The CDR3 region has the DNA TGCAGCCATCGGGACAGGGAATCCTACAATGAGCAGTTCTTC. Encoded protein: CSHRDRESYNEQFF.

This clone was recorded many times. The chain has TRBV5-1 and TRBJ2-5, with 8 bases aligning to TRBD2. Losses at the gene ends were 4 bases for V and 2 bases for J; bases not matched to a gene: 4. CDR1 is SGHRS, CDR2 YFSETQ, per germline. This CDR3 comprises 14 residues. In DNA, the CDR3 is TGCGCCAGCAGCCCGGGGGGGCAACAAGAGACCCAGTACTTC. Translated, it gives CASSPGGQQETQYF. The full variable domain, its missing parts supplied by reference TRBV5-1 and TRBJ2-5, is KAGVTQTPRYLIKTRGQQVTLSCSPISGHRSVSWYQQTPGQGLQFLFEYFSETQRNKGNFPGRFSGRQFSNSRSEMNVSTLELGDSALYLCASSPGGQQETQYFGPGTRLLVL.

Written as DNA, the CDR3 is TGTGCCAGCAGCCCTTTAAGGGTGGTGCAAACTAATGAAAAACTGTTTTTT. Translating gives CASSPLRVVQTNEKLFF. V usage is TRBV7-8 and J usage is TRBJ1-4; D is uncertain. The CDR3 sequence is 17 residues long. CDR1 SGHVS and CDR2 FQNEAQ come from the germline V gene. Trimming shortened V by 5 bases and J by 1 base, and 17 bases separated the two germline ends.

This clone was detected a few times. The chain employs TRBV15 and TRBJ1-2, with D uncertain. The germline gives CDR1 LNHNV, CDR2 YYDKDF (reference sequence). The V and J ends lost 0 bases and 5 bases respectively, with 13 bases between them. The CDR3 spans 15 residues. Written as DNA, the CDR3 is TGTGCCACCAGCAGAGATCTGGCAGATGGATATGGCTACACCTTC. This encodes CATSRDLADGYGYTF.

This chain uses TRBV4-1 with TRBJ1-2; TRBD1 aligns across 7 bases. Germline assignment: CDR1 MGHRA and CDR2 YSYEKL. CDR3 length: 16 amino acids. V was pared by 3 bases and J by 4 bases, with 11 bases of the junction left unmatched. The CDR3 here is CASSQMGQPSGYGYTF. DNA of the CDR3: TGCGCCAGCAGCCAGATGGGACAGCCGTCAGGCTATGGCTACACCTTC.

The chain links TRBV1 to TRBJ2-1; the D call of TRBD2 is as the table states it, not checked on the DNA. TRBV1 is tagged as a pseudogene. The CDR3 runs 17 residues. Here the CDR3 DNA reads TGCACCAGCAGCCAAACCCCGGGACTAAGGGCCAAAAATGAGCAGTTCTTC. Translating gives CTSSQTPGLRAKNEQFF.

The J gene is TRBJ2-3, the V gene TRBV28; D not certain. Between the trimmed V and J ends, which lost 3 bases and 6 bases, there was a span of 16 bases. The CDR3 loop spans 15 amino acids. The germline CDR1 and CDR2 sequences are MDHEN and SYDVKM. The CDR3 here is CASSFYPSLVDTQYF. CDR3 bases: TGTGCCAGCAGTTTCTATCCTAGTTTGGTCGATACGCAGTATTTT.